This T cell receptor beta chain was profiled in a study of T cells after yellow fever vaccination. TCRdb re-called the 5' RACE reads with MiXCR, one entry per CDR3 protein. Among hundreds of thousands of distinct CDR3 sequences listed, roughly 12% were seen once. The CDR3 runs 17 residues. The V and J ends lost 3 bases and 7 bases, in that order; junction bases with no gene match: 12. In germline, CDR1 is SGHDT, CDR2 YYEEEE. The sample was PBMCs, taken on the day of the yellow fever booster vaccination. V is TRBV5-6 and J is TRBJ1-6; 8 positions agree with TRBD1. This receptor was obtained from a man aged 30 to 39 who received the YFV17D yellow fever vaccine. In DNA, the CDR3 is TGTGCCAGCAGCTCCTTGGACAGGGCGGTTAAGAATTCACCCCTCCACTTT. This gives the protein CASSSLDRAVKNSPLHF.